This T cell receptor beta chain was sequenced for a study of graft-versus-host responses after intestinal transplantation. The germline V gene encodes CDR1 MNHEY and CDR2 SMNVEV (reference sequence). This CDR3 is 13 amino acids long. The V gene lost 5 bases and the J gene lost 9 bases, with 14 bases spanning the gap. Comments on this clone: The antigen is unknown.

TCRdb's table, derived via immunoSEQ multiplex PCR, lists solely in-frame clones and lacks some. This table holds approximately 90,000 clones, around 89% found once. The V gene is TRBV27, the J gene TRBJ2-1, with D tentatively TRBD2 (6 bases). The material sequenced was unstimulated CD4+ T cells sorted from spleen or lymph node cells, taken before transplant. The sequence derives from a human donor who was the organ donor for an intestinal transplant. The CDR3 sequence: CASSGRTQLEQFF. The CDR3 DNA is TGTGCCAGCAGTGGGAGGACCCAACTTGAGCAGTTCTTC.